This section outlines one TCR beta chain sequence together with its context. The target antigen is unknown. The repertoire was sequenced with immunoSEQ multiplex PCR; TCRdb's copy has only in-frame clones and lacks some. The sample has under 150,000 clones; 92% are singletons. V was trimmed by 6 bases and J by 4 bases, leaving 13 bases between them. This CDR3 has 14 amino acids. Germline CDR1 and CDR2: SEHNR and FQNEAQ (reference sequence). The source of the sample is a study of T cell responses to AZD1222 COVID-19 vaccine. Regarding the study as a whole: It should be noted that donors were predominantly white British and more often female, and clonal diversity was possibly underestimated. Dominant at 160-218 and 743-854, vaccine-associated CD4 TCRs also spanned spike. The number of AZD1222 recipients seropositive at baseline was only six. Repertoire sampling was restricted to post-peak T cell response timepoints.

The TCR originated in an adult who received the AZD1222 COVID-19 vaccine. Sample: peripheral blood, taken 28 days after the second AZD1222 dose. The gene calls are TRBV7-9 and TRBJ1-3; D is uncertain. The CDR3 DNA sequence: TGTGCCAGCAGTTCCACGCTCTTGGGAAACACCATATATTTT. This codes for CASSSTLLGNTIYF.